This T cell receptor beta chain was recovered during a study of T cell repertoires in cytomegalovirus infection. Study-level findings and limits: CMV-specific TCR beta clonotypes restricted by HLA-C were the ones dominating the ex vivo response.

MiXCR, run by TCRdb on the reads, gives a single entry per CDR3 protein. The profile shows tens of thousands of distinct CDR3 sequences, approximately 24% of them singletons. The CDR3 consists of 13 residues. Germline lookup yields CDR1 SNHLY and CDR2 FYNNEI. The V gene end was trimmed by 3 bases and the J gene end by 5 bases; junction bases not matched to a gene: 0. The table lists this clonotype with a few counts. Its specificity is not known. J is TRBJ2-2 and V is TRBV2, with TRBD2 matching 7 bases. What was sequenced was PBMCs, sequenced either directly or after in vitro stimulation (not recorded which). The source is a human donor in good health (CMV status not recorded). Some clones in this sample may be carry-over from other donors' samples. The CDR3 loop is CASSEGGTGELFF. The CDR3 nucleotides are TGTGCCAGCAGTGAGGGGGGGACCGGGGAGCTGTTTTTT.